This TCR beta chain was captured by sequencing in a study of blood T cell repertoires in COVID-19. Looking at the study overall: Acute and convalescent COVID-19 samples came from the United States, Italy and Spain. From T cells, B-cell-depleted T cells, or PBMCs came the material, which was cDNA or gDNA.

The Seattle patients, enrolled during active infection, were followed longitudinally. Deletions cut 2 bases from V and 4 bases from J, with 14 bases between. CDR1 MNHNS and CDR2 SASEGT come from the germline V gene. This CDR3 is built from 15 residues. Per the study methods: Reference gene primer amplification yielded estimated nucleated cell counts. Assay: immunoSEQ multiplex PCR; the TCRdb copy retains only in-frame clones and omits some. V and J calls and clone size are given by that table; D and trimming were obtained from the DNA. This sample has about 530,000 clones, with 85% to 90% found just once.

The clonotype comes from a woman aged 45 to 65 with COVID-19, enrolled during active disease. The V and J genes are TRBV6-1 and TRBJ1-2, with D perhaps TRBD1 (6 bases). Material for sequencing was peripheral blood. The CDR3 here is CASSERGWQIYGYTF. DNA for the CDR3: TGTGCCAGCAGTGAAAGGGGGTGGCAGATCTATGGCTACACCTTC.